Here is one T cell receptor (beta chain) with its context. The target antigen is unknown. Using immunoSEQ multiplex PCR, the repertoire was profiled, and TCRdb retains in-frame clones only, with some absent. This table holds roughly 2.2 million clones, 85% to 95% found once. Deletions cut 2 bases from V and 3 bases from J, with 7 bases between. Germline V gives CDR1 SQVTM, CDR2 ANQGSEA. The CDR3 loop spans 12 amino acids. This specimen comes from a study of shared clonotypes between healthy human individuals. Study-wide results and limits: Compared with clonotypes that all four donors shared, non-shared clonotypes had lower generation probabilities.

This clonotype was sampled from a young man in good health. Some clones in this sample may be carry-over from other donors' samples. The V gene is TRBV29-1, the J gene TRBJ1-1, with unresolved D. The specimen sequenced was naive CD4+ T cells from PBMCs. Described subset: CD45RA+ positively selected. CDR3 region: CSVESGHTEAFF. CDR3 bases: TGCAGCGTTGAATCTGGCCACACTGAAGCTTTCTTT.